This TCR beta chain emerged from a study of cytomegalovirus exposure and HLA in healthy donors. Study-level points and caveats: Cytomegalovirus-associated TCR beta chains were listed, numbering some 180. Most TCRs appeared rarely, but some public TCRs recurred in many donors.

Of note for this clone: The antigen remains unidentified.

Clones were sequenced by immunoSEQ multiplex PCR, and TCRdb holds only the in-frame ones, with some missing. The sample lists 60,000 to 70,000 clones, over 90% occurring once. The V and J ends lost 3 bases and 7 bases, in that order; junction bases with no gene match: 4. The CDR3 is made up of 16 amino acids. Germline V gene lookup returns CDR1 SGDLS and CDR2 YYNGEE. The clonotype was recovered from a man in his late teens or twenties in good health and CMV-seropositive. The J gene is TRBJ2-1, the V gene TRBV9; 16 bases are a match to TRBD2. Source material: PBMCs. The CDR3 DNA reads as TGTGCCAGCAGCGCGAAGGGACTAGCGGGAGGGAATGAGCAGTTCTTC. Translated, it gives CASSAKGLAGGNEQFF.